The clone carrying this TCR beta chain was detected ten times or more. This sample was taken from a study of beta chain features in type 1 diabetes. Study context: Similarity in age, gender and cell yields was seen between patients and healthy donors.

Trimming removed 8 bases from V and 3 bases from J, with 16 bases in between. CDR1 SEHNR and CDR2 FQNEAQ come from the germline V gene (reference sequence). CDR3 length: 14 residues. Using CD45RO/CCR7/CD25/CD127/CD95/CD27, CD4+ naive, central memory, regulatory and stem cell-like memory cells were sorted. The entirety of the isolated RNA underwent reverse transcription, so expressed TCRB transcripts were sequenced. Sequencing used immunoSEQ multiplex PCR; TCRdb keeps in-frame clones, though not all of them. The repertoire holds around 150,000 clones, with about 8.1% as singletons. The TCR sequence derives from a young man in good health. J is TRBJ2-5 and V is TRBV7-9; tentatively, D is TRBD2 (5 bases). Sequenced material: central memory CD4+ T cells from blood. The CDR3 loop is CASALSAIEETQYF. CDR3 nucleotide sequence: TGTGCCAGCGCACTTAGCGCCATCGAAGAGACCCAGTACTTC.